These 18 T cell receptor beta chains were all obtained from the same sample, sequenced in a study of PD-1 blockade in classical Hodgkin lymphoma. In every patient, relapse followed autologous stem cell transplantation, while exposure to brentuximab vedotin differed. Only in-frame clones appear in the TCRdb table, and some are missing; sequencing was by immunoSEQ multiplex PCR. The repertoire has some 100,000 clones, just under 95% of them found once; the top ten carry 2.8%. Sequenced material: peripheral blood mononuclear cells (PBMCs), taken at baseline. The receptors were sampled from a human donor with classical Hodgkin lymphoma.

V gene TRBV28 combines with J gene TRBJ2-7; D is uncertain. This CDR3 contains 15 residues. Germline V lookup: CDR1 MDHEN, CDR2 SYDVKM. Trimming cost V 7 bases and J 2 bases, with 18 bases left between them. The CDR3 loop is CASTLATPAPYEQYF. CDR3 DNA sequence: TGTGCCAGCACCCTGGCGACCCCGGCCCCCTACGAGCAGTACTTC.

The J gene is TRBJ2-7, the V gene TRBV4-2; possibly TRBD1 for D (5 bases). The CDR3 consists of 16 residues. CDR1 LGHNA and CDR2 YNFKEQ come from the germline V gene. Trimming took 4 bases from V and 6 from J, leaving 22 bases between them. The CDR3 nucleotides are TGTGCCAGCAGCCCCGACCTCAGGGCAGGGCGCTTCGAGCAGTACTTC. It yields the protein CASSPDLRAGRFEQYF.

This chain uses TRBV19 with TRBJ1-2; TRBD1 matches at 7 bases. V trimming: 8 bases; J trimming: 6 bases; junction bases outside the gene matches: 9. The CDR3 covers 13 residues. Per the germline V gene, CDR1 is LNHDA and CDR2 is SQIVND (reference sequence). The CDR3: CASRRDRLNGYTF. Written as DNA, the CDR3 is TGTGCCAGTCGAAGGGACAGACTAAATGGCTACACCTTC.

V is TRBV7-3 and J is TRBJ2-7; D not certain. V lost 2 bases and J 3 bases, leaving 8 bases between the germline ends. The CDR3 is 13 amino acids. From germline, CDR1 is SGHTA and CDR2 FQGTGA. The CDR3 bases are TGTGCCAGCAGCTTAGCTCCGAACTACGAGCAGTACTTC. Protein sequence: CASSLAPNYEQYF. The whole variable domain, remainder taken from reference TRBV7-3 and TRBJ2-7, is GAGVSQTPSNKVTEKGKYVELRCDPISGHTALYWYRQSLGQGPEFLIYFQGTGAADDSGLPNDRFFAVRPEGSVSTLKIQRTERGDSAVYLCASSLAPNYEQYFGPGTRLTVT.

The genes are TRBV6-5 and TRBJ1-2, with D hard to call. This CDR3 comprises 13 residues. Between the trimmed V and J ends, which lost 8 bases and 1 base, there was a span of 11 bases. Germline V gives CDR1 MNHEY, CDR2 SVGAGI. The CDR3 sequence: CASREGDNYGYTF. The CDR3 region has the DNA TGTGCCAGCCGGGAGGGAGATAACTATGGCTACACCTTC.

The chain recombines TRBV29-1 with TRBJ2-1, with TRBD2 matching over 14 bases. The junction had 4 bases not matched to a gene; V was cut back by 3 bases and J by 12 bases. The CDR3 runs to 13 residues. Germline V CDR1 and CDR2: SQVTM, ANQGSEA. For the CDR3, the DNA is TGCAGCGTTGAGGGACTAGCGGGAGTGGTGCAGTTCTTC. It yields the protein CSVEGLAGVVQFF.

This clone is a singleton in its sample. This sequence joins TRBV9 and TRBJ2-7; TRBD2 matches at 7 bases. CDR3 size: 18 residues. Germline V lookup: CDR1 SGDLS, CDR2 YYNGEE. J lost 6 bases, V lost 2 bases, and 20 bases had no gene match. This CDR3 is CASSVAASGTVPTGEQYF. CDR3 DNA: TGTGCCAGCAGCGTGGCGGCTAGCGGAACAGTCCCAACGGGCGAGCAGTACTTC.

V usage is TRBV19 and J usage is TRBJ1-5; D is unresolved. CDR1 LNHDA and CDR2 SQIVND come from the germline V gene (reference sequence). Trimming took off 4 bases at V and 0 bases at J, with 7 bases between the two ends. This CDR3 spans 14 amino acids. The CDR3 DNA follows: TGTGCCAGTAGTAGGTTAGATAGCAATCAGCCCCAGCATTTT. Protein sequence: CASSRLDSNQPQHF.

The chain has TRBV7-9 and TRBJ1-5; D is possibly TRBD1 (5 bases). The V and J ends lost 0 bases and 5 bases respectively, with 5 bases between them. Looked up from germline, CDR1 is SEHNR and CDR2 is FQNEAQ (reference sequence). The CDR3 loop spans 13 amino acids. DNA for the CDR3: TGTGCCAGCAGCTTAGCACAGGATCAGCCCCAGCATTTT. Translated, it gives CASSLAQDQPQHF.

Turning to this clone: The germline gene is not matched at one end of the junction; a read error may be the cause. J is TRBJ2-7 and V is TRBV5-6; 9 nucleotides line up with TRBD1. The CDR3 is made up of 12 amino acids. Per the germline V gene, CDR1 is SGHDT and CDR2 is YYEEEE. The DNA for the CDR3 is TGTGCCACCCGAAACCGCCGGGACAGGGAGCACTTC. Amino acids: CATRNRRDREHF.

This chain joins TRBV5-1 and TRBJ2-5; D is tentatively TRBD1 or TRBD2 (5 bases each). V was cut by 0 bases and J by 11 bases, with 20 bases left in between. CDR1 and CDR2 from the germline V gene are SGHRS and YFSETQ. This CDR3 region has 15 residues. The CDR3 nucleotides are TGCGCCAGCAGCTTGGGGGACGTTGGCAGCCCCGGGCAGTACTTC. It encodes CASSLGDVGSPGQYF.

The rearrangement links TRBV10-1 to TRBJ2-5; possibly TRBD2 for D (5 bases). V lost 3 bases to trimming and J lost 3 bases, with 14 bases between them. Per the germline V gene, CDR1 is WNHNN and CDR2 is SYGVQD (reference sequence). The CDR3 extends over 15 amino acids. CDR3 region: CASSDYEDGKETQYF. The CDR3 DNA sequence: TGCGCCAGCAGTGATTACGAAGACGGGAAAGAGACCCAGTACTTC.

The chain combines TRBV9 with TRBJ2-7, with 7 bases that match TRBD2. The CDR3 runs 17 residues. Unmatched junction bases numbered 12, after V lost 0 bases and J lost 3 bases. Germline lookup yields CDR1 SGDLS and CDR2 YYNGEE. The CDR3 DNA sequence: TGTGCCAGCAGCGTAGGTATCCTTGTCGGGGGGAACTACGAGCAGTACTTC. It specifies CASSVGILVGGNYEQYF. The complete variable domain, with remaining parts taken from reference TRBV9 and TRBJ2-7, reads DSGVTQTPKHLITATGQRVTLRCSPRSGDLSVYWYQQSLDQGLQFLIQYYNGEERAKGNILERFSAQQFPDLHSELNLSSLELGDSALYFCASSVGILVGGNYEQYFGPGTRLTVT.

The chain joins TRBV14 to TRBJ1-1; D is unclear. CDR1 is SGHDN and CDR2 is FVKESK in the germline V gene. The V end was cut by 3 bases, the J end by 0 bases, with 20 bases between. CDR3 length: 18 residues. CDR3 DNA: TGTGCCAGCAGCCAGATACCTCCCCGCAGTGGGGTGAACACTGAAGCTTTCTTT. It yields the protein CASSQIPPRSGVNTEAFF.

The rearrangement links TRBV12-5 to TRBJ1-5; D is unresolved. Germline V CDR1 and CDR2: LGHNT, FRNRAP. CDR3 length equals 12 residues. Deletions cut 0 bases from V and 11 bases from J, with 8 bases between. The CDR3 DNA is TGTGCTAGTGGTTTGGTAGGTAGAGCCCAGCATTTT. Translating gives CASGLVGRAQHF.

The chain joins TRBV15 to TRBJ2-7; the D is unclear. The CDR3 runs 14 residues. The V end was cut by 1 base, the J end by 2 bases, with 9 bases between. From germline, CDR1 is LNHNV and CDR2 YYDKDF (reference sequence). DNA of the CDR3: TGTGCCACCAGCAGAGGTGGACCCACCTACGAGCAGTACTTC. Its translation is CATSRGGPTYEQYF.

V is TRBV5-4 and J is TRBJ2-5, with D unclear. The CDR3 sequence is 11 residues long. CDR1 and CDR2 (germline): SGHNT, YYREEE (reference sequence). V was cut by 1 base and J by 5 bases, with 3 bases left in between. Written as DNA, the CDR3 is TGTGCCAGCAGCTTGAGCGAGACCCAGTACTTC. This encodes CASSLSETQYF. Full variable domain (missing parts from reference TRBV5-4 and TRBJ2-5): ETGVTQSPTHLIKTRGQQVTLRCSSQSGHNTVSWYQQALGQGPQFIFQYYREEENGRGNFPPRFSGLQFPNYSSELNVNALELDDSALYLCASSLSETQYFGPGTRLLVL.

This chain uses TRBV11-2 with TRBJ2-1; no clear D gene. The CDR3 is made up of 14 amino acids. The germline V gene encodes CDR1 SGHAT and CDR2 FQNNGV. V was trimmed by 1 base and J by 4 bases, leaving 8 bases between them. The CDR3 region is CASSLGGGYNEQFF. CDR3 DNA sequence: TGTGCCAGCAGCTTAGGAGGCGGATACAATGAGCAGTTCTTC.